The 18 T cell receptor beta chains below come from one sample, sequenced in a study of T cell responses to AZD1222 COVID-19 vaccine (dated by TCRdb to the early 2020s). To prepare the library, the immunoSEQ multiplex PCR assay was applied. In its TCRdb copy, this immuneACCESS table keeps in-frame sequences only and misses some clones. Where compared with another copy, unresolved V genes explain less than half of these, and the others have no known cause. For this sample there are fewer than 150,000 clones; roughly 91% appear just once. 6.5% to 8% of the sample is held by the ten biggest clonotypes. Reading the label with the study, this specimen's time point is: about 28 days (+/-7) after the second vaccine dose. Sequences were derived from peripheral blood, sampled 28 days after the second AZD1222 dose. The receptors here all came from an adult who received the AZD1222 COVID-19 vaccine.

CDR3 sequence: CASRLTSGGSEQFF. The CDR3 nucleotides are TGTGCCAGCAGGTTGACTAGCGGGGGGAGTGAGCAGTTCTTC. The V gene is TRBV28, the J gene TRBJ2-1; the match to TRBD2 covers 13 bases. Germline V gives CDR1 MDHEN, CDR2 SYDVKM. J was trimmed by 9 bases and V by 6 bases; bases with no gene match: 5. This CDR3 is 14 amino acids long.

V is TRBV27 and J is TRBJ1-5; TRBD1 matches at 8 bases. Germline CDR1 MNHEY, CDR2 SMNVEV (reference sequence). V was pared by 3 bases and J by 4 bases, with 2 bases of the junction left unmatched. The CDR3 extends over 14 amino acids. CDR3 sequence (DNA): TGTGCCAGCAGTTTGACAGGGGTAAATCAGCCCCAGCATTTT. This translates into CASSLTGVNQPQHF.

The CDR3 coding sequence is TGTGCCAGCAGCGTAGGTCAGGGCGCGAGCTCCTATAATTCACCCCTCCACTTT. Residues: CASSVGQGASSYNSPLHF. The chain carries TRBV9 and TRBJ1-6; perhaps TRBD1 as D (5 bases). Trimming took 0 bases from V and 0 from J, leaving 13 bases between them. This CDR3 has 18 residues. Per the germline V gene, CDR1 is SGDLS and CDR2 is YYNGEE.

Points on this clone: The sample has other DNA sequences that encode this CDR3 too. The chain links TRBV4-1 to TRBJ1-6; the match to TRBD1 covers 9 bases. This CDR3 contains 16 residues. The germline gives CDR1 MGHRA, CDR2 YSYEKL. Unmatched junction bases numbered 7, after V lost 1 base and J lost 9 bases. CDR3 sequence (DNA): TGCGCCAGCAGCCAAGTACCGGGACAGGGAAGTTCACCCCTCCACTTT. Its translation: CASSQVPGQGSSPLHF.

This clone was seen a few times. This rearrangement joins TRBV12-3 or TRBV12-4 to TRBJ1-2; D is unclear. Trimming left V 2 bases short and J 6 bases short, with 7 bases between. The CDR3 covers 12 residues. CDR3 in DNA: TGTGCCAGCAGTTTACAGGCTGATGGCTACACCTTC. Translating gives CASSLQADGYTF.

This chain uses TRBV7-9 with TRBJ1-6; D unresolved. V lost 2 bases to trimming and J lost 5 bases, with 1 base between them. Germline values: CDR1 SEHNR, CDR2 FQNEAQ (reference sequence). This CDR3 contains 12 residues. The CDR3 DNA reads TGTGCCAGCAGCTTAAATAATTCACCCCTCCACTTT. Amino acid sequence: CASSLNNSPLHF.

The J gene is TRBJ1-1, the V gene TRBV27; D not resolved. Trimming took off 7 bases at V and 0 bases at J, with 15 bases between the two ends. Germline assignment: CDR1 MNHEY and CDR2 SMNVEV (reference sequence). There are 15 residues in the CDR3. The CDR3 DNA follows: TGTGCCAGCAAGTCTTGGGCAGGCGTGAACACTGAAGCTTTCTTT. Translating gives CASKSWAGVNTEAFF.

The CDR3 DNA reads TGTGCCAGCAGTGAATATCGGGGCTCCTATAATTCACCCCTCCACTTT. Residues: CASSEYRGSYNSPLHF. The rearrangement links TRBV2 to TRBJ1-6; no firm D call. The V and J ends lost 2 bases and 0 bases respectively, with 8 bases between them. Germline V lookup: CDR1 SNHLY, CDR2 FYNNEI. This CDR3 spans 16 amino acids.

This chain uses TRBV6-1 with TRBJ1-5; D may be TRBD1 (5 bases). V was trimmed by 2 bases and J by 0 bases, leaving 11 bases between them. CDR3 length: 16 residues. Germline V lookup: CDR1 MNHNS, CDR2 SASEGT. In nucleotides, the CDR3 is TGTGCCAGCAGTGAATGGGGCAGTTATAGCAATCAGCCCCAGCATTTT. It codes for CASSEWGSYSNQPQHF.

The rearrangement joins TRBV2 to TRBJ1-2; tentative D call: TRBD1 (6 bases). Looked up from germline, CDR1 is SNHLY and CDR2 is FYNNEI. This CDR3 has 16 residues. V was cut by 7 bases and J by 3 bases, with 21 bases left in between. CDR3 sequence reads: CASNGGTLASDYGYTF. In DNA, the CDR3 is TGTGCCAGCAACGGGGGGACACTGGCATCGGACTATGGCTACACCTTC.

CDR3 amino acids: CASSWVGSYYGYTF. DNA for the CDR3: TGTGCCAGCAGCTGGGTAGGGTCCTACTATGGCTACACCTTC. The V and J genes are TRBV28 and TRBJ1-2; no definite D call. This CDR3 has 14 residues. V lost 6 bases, J lost 3 bases, and 14 bases lay in between. Germline CDR1 and CDR2: MDHEN and SYDVKM.

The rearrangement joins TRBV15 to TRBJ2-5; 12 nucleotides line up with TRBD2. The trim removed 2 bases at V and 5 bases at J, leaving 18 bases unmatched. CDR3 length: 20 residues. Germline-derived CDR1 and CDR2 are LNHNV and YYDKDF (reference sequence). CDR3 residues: CATSRRIGFGLAGTWETQYF. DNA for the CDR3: TGTGCCACCAGCAGAAGGATAGGATTCGGACTAGCGGGGACTTGGGAGACCCAGTACTTC.

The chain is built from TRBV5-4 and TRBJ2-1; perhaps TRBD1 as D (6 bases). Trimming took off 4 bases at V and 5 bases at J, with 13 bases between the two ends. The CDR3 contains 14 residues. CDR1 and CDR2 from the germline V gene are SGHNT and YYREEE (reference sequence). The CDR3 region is CASSSGQQHNEQFF. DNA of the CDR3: TGTGCCAGCAGCAGCGGACAGCAGCACAATGAGCAGTTCTTC.

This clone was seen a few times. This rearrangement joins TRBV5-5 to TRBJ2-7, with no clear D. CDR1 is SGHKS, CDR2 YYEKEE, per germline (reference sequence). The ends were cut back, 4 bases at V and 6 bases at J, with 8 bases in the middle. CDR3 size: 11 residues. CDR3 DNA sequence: TGTGCCAGCAGCGAAACGGGCGAGCAGTACTTC. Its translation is CASSETGEQYF.

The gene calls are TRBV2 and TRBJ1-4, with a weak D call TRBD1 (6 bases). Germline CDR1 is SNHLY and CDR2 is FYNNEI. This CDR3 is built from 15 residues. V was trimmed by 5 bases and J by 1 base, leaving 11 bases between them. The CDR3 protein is CASSRQDLTNEKLFF. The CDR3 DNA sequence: TGTGCCAGCAGTAGACAGGACCTAACTAATGAAAAACTGTTTTTT.

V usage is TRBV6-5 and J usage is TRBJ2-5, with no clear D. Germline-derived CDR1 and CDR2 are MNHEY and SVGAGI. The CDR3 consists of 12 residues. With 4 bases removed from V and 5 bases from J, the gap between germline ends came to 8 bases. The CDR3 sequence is CASSSLSETQYF. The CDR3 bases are TGTGCCAGCAGTTCTCTTAGCGAGACCCAGTACTTC.

The CDR3 reads CAISVSENSPLHF. CDR3 DNA: TGTGCCATCAGTGTTTCCGAAAATTCACCCCTCCACTTT. The gene calls are TRBV10-3 and TRBJ1-6, with D hard to call. Trimming pared 4 bases from V and 7 bases from J, leaving 8 bases between. This CDR3 spans 13 amino acids. Looked up from germline, CDR1 is ENHRY and CDR2 is SYGVKD.

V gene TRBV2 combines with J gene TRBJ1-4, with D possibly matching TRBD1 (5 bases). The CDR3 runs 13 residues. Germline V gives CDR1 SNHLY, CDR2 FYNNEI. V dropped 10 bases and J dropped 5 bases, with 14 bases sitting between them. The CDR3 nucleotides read TGTGCCACCTCCGGGACGGGGAATGAAAAACTGTTTTTT. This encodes CATSGTGNEKLFF.